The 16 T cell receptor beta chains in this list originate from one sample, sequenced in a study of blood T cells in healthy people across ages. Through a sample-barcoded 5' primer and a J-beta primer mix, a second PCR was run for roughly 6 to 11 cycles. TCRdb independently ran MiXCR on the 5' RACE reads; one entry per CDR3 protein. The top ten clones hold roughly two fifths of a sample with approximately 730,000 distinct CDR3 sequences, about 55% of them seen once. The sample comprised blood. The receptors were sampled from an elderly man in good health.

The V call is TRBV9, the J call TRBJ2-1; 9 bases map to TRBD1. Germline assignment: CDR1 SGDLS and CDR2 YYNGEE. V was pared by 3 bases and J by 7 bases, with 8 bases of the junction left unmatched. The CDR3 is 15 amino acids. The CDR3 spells CASSDRDRVLNEQFF. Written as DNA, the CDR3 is TGTGCCAGCAGCGACCGGGACAGGGTTTTGAATGAGCAGTTCTTC.

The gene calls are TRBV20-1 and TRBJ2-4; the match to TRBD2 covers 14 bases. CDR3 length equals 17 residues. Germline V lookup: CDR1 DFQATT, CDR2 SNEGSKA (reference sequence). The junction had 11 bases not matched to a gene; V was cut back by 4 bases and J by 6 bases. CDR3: CSANPGLAGVGINIQYF. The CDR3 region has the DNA TGCAGTGCTAACCCGGGACTAGCGGGAGTTGGTATAAACATTCAGTACTTC.

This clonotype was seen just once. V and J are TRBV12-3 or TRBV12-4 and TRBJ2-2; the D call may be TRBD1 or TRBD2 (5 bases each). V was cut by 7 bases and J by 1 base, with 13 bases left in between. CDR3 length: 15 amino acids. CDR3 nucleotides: TGTGCCAGCAAGGGACGGTCAATGAACACCGGGGAGCTGTTTTTT. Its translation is CASKGRSMNTGELFF.

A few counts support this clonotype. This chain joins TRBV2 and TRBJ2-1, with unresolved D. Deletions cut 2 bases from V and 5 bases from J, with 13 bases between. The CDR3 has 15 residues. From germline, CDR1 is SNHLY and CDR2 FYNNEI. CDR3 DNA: TGTGCCAGCAGTGAATTAGTCTCCCCCGACAATGAGCAGTTCTTC. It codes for CASSELVSPDNEQFF.

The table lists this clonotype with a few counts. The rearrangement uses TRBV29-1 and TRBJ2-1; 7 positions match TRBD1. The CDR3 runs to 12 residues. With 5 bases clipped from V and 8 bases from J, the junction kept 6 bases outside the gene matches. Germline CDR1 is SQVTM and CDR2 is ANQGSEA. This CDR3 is CSVRTGVDEQFF. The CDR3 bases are TGCAGCGTTAGAACAGGGGTGGATGAGCAGTTCTTC.

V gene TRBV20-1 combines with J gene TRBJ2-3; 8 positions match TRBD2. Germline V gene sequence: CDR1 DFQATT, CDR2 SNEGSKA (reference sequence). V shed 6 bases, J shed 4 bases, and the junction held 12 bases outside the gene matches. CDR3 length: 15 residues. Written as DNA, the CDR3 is TGCAGTGCGAGCGGACCCCGGGGGGGCGCAGATACGCAGTATTTT. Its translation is CSASGPRGGADTQYF.

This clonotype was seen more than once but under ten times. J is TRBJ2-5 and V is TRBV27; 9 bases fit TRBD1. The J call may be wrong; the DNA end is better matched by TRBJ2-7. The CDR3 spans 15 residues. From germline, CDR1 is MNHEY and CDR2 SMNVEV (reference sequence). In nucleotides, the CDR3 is TGTGCCAGCAGTTGGGGGACAGGGCGATCCCACGAGCAGTACTTC. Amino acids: CASSWGTGRSHEQYF.

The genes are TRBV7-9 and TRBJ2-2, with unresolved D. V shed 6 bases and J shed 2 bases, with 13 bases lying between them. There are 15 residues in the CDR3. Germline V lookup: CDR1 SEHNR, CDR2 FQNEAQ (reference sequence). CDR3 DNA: TGTGCCAGCAGTCGTGAAGGGTTAAACACCGGGGAGCTGTTTTTT. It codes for CASSREGLNTGELFF.

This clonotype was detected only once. Here the CDR3 DNA reads TGTGCCAGCAGCCGAGTCCCGGGACCTAACAATGAGCAGTTCTTC. Its protein is CASSRVPGPNNEQFF. The chain recombines TRBV5-6 with TRBJ2-1; D might be TRBD1 or TRBD2, each matching 5 bases. The CDR3 extends over 15 amino acids. From germline, CDR1 is SGHDT and CDR2 YYEEEE. Trimming removed 4 bases from V and 5 bases from J, with 16 bases in between.

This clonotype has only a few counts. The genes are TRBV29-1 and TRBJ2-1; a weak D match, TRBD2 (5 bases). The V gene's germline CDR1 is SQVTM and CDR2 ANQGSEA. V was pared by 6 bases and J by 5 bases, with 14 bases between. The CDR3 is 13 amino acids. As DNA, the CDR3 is TGCAGCGTGAACTTAGCGATTGACAATGAGCAGTTCTTC. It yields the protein CSVNLAIDNEQFF.

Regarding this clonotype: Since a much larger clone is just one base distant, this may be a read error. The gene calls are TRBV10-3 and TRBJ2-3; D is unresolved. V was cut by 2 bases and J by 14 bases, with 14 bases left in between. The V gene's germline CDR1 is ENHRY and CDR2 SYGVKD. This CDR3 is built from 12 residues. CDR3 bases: TGTGCCATCAGTGAGGACGATAGAGACGCGTATTTT. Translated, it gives CAISEDDRDAYF.

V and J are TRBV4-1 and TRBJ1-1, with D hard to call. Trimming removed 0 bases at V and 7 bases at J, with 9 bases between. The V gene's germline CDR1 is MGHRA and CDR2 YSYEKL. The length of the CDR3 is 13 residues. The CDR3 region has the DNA TGCGCCAGCAGCCAAGACCTGCGGGTTGAAGCTTTCTTT. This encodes CASSQDLRVEAFF.

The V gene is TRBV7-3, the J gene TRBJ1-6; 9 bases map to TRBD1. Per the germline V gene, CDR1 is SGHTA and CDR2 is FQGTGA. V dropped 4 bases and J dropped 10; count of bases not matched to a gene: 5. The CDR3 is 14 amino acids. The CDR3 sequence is CASSWGQGGSPLHF. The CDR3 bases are TGTGCCAGCAGCTGGGGACAGGGCGGGTCACCCCTCCACTTT.

The CDR3 DNA sequence: TGCAGCGCCTACCCCGGGGCAGGGGGCGTGGATGAGCAGTTCTTC. It specifies CSAYPGAGGVDEQFF. The rearrangement uses TRBV29-1 and TRBJ2-1; 8 bases line up with TRBD1. This CDR3 region has 15 residues. Trimming took 7 bases from V and 8 from J; bases not matched to a gene: 16. The V gene's germline CDR1 is SQVTM and CDR2 ANQGSEA.

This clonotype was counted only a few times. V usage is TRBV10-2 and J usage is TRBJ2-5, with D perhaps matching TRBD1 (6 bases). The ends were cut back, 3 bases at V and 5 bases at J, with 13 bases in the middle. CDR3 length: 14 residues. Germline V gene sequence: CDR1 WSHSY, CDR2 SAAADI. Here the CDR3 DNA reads TGCGCCAGCAGTGAAACAGGGAATTATGAGACCCAGTACTTC. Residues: CASSETGNYETQYF.

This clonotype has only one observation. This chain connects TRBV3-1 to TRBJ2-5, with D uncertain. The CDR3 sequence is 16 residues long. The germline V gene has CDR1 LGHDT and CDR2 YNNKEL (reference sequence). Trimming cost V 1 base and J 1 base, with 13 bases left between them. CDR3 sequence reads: CASSQVGRGVQETQYF. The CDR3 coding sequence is TGTGCCAGCAGCCAAGTGGGTCGCGGAGTCCAAGAGACCCAGTACTTC.